A selection of T cell receptor beta chains follows, all from one sample in a study of blood T cells in healthy people across ages. TCRdb itself ran the 5' RACE reads through MiXCR, one entry per CDR3 protein. Of more than 900,000 distinct CDR3 sequences listed, roughly a quarter are singletons. The same data also went into a second study, on T cells of mothers and their children.

The sample taken for sequencing was blood. The receptors stem from a girl under 10 years old in good health. Each CDR3 is given with its conserved first and last residue. The D gene is left open where the match is weak. The listing skips clone size in some rows; elsewhere it reads once, few, many or a size class.

j_call,v_call,clone_size,d_call,cdr3_aa,cdr3_nt
TRBJ1-4,TRBV6-1,NA,NA,CASSEARTDTGEKLFF,TGTGCCAGCAGTGAAGCGCGGACAGACACAGGCGAAAAACTGTTTTTT
TRBJ2-1,TRBV4-2,NA,NA,CASSQGEVYNEQFF,TGTGCCAGCAGCCAAGGCGAGGTTTACAATGAGCAGTTCTTC
TRBJ2-7,TRBV7-2,NA,NA,CASSLGVGGRPTYEQYF,TGTGCCAGCAGCTTAGGTGTCGGGGGCAGGCCCACCTACGAGCAGTACTTC
TRBJ1-4,TRBV27,few,TRBD1,CASSSGQEEKLFF,TGTGCCAGCAGTTCCGGACAGGAAGAAAAACTGTTTTTT
TRBJ1-3,TRBV3-1,few,NA,CASSQDGIIGDSGNTIYF,TGTGCCAGCAGCCAAGACGGAATTATTGGGGATTCCGGAAACACCATATATTTT
TRBJ2-7,TRBV28,few,NA,CASSLYLAYEQYF,TGTGCCAGCAGTCTTTATTTGGCGTACGAGCAGTACTTC
TRBJ2-5,TRBV20-1,NA,NA,CSARQYRVLETQHF,TGCAGTGCTAGACAATACAGGGTTTTAGAGACCCAGCACTTC
TRBJ2-1,TRBV20-1,NA,TRBD1,CSAMTAPGQGNEQFF,TGCAGTGCAATGACCGCTCCGGGACAGGGCAATGAGCAGTTCTTC
TRBJ2-1,TRBV20-1,NA,NA,CSARDGDNEQFF,TGCAGTGCTAGAGATGGGGACAATGAGCAGTTCTTC
TRBJ1-2,TRBV29-1,NA,NA,CSVESTTGNYGYTF,TGCAGCGTTGAATCCACAACAGGGAACTATGGTTACACCTTC
TRBJ2-5,TRBV24-1,few,NA,CATGAGEEETQYF,TGTGCCACCGGCGCAGGGGAAGAAGAGACCCAGTACTTC
TRBJ2-7,TRBV6-6,NA,NA,CASRRQDNYEQYF,TGTGCCAGCAGGCGGCAGGACAACTACGAGCAGTACTTC
TRBJ2-7,TRBV4-3,few,TRBD1,CASSQDPTGFNEQYF,TGCGCCAGCAGCCAAGATCCGACAGGGTTCAACGAGCAGTACTTC
TRBJ2-5,TRBV5-5,NA,NA,CASSLEYRNQETQYF,TGTGCCAGCAGCTTGGAATATCGCAACCAAGAGACCCAGTACTTC
TRBJ2-5,TRBV7-9,few,TRBD2,CASSLALSGGETQYF,TGTGCCAGCAGCTTAGCGCTCAGCGGGGGAGAGACCCAGTACTTC
TRBJ2-5,TRBV21-1,few,NA,CASSETAPRDPTLIRGETQYF,TGTGCCAGCAGCGAAACTGCACCTCGGGACCCCACTTTGATTCGCGGGGAGACCCAGTACTTC
TRBJ2-1,TRBV5-6,many,TRBD2,CASSLGLAGGSYNEQFF,TGTGCCAGCAGCTTGGGACTAGCGGGGGGGTCCTACAATGAGCAGTTCTTC
TRBJ1-1,TRBV6-6,NA,NA,CASSLIDSPNTEAFF,TGTGCCAGCAGTTTAATCGACAGTCCTAACACTGAAGCTTTCTTT
TRBJ2-5,TRBV6-1,few,TRBD1,CASSSATGEETQYF,TGTGCCAGCAGCTCTGCGACAGGGGAAGAGACCCAGTACTTC
TRBJ2-7,TRBV6-5,NA,TRBD1,CASSLSTGGSEQYF,TGTGCCAGCAGTCTATCGACAGGGGGCAGCGAGCAGTACTTC
TRBJ2-3,TRBV6-5,NA,TRBD2,CASGYLGTSGVDTQYF,TGTGCCAGCGGATACCTGGGGACTAGCGGGGTTGATACGCAGTATTTT
TRBJ2-1,TRBV2,NA,NA,CARRTPPCNEQFF,TGTGCCAGAAGGACTCCCCCCTGCAATGAGCAGTTCTTC
TRBJ1-2,TRBV6-2/TRBV6-3,NA,NA,CASLKRLGDGYTF,TGTGCCAGCTTAAAACGTCTCGGGGATGGCTACACCTTC
TRBJ2-1,TRBV2,NA,NA,CASNWGDEQFF,TGTGCCAGCAATTGGGGGGATGAGCAGTTCTTC
TRBJ2-2,TRBV4-2,NA,TRBD1,CASSQAVRGSHGELFF,TGTGCCAGCAGCCAAGCGGTCAGGGGGTCCCACGGGGAGCTGTTTTTT
TRBJ2-1,TRBV13,NA,TRBD2,CASSLGVAGYSNNEQFF,TGTGCCAGCAGCTTAGGCGTAGCGGGATATTCGAACAATGAGCAGTTCTTC
TRBJ1-2,TRBV7-2,NA,NA,CASSPGTRAGYTF,TGTGCCAGCAGCCCCGGGACACGGGCCGGCTACACCTTC
TRBJ1-6,TRBV4-1,NA,NA,CASSSPTGVYSPLHF,TGCGCCAGCAGCAGCCCCACGGGGGTTTATTCACCCCTCCACTTT
TRBJ1-2,TRBV6-1,once,TRBD1,CASSEPPGQGWGGYTF,TGTGCCAGCAGTGAACCACCGGGACAGGGTTGGGGTGGCTACACCTTC
TRBJ2-5,TRBV20-1,few,NA,CSARDGGTSQETQYF,TGCAGTGCTAGAGACGGGGGCACCTCCCAAGAGACCCAGTACTTC
TRBJ1-2,TRBV6-5,few,NA,CASTLSRTAGYTF,TGTGCCAGCACCTTAAGCCGGACAGCCGGCTACACCTTC
TRBJ2-1,TRBV2,few,TRBD2,CASNGLAGGNEQFF,TGTGCCAGCAATGGACTAGCGGGAGGGAATGAGCAGTTCTTC
TRBJ1-2,TRBV7-8,NA,NA,CASSLKGPQGYTF,TGTGCCAGCAGCTTAAAGGGTCCCCAGGGCTACACCTTC
TRBJ2-1,TRBV12-3/TRBV12-4,NA,NA,CASQDAYNEQFF,TGTGCCAGCCAGGACGCATACAATGAGCAGTTCTTC
TRBJ1-2,TRBV15,NA,NA,CATSQAGGYTF,TGTGCCACCAGTCAGGCTGGCGGCTACACCTTC
TRBJ2-7,TRBV11-2,few,TRBD2,CASSSRLAGDPYEQYF,TGTGCCAGCAGCTCACGACTAGCGGGAGATCCCTACGAGCAGTACTTC
TRBJ2-1,TRBV14,few,NA,CASGPVGLLDYNEQFF,TGTGCCAGCGGCCCGGTAGGACTTCTGGACTACAATGAGCAGTTCTTC
TRBJ2-5,TRBV6-1,few,NA,CASSEALPGEETQYF,TGTGCCAGCAGTGAAGCGTTACCAGGGGAAGAGACCCAGTACTTC
TRBJ1-1,TRBV4-1,few,NA,CASSQKGTNTEAFF,TGCGCCAGCAGCCAGAAAGGGACGAACACTGAAGCTTTCTTT
TRBJ2-1,TRBV9,few,TRBD2,CASSVGGGDEQFF,TGTGCCAGCAGCGTAGGGGGAGGGGATGAGCAGTTCTTC
TRBJ2-3,TRBV11-2,NA,NA,CASSLNGRPSTDTQYF,TGTGCCAGCAGCTTGAATGGACGGCCCAGCACAGATACGCAGTATTTT
TRBJ1-1,TRBV20-1,NA,NA,CSARSGLGGVYTEAFF,TGCAGTGCTAGATCGGGCCTTGGGGGGGTTTACACTGAAGCTTTCTTT